The text below deals with one T cell receptor beta chain. This sample stems from a study of blood T cell repertoires in COVID-19. The CDR3 is made up of 18 amino acids. The V segment lost 3 bases and the J segment 2 bases; nucleotides outside the gene matches: 14. The germline gives CDR1 SGHTA, CDR2 FQGNSA. TCRdb's table, derived via immunoSEQ multiplex PCR, lists solely in-frame clones and lacks some. The sample has approximately 200,000 clones; about 84% are singletons. The rearrangement joins TRBV7-2 to TRBJ2-5; 8 bases align to TRBD2. The receptor was derived from a woman aged 40 to 50 with acute COVID-19. Sequencing was done on a sample of PBMCs or T cells enriched from blood (not recorded which). The chain's CDR3 is CASSLTAWSGGLQETQYF. CDR3 in DNA: TGTGCCAGCAGCTTGACGGCATGGTCGGGAGGGCTACAAGAGACCCAGTACTTC.